The T cell receptor (beta chain) described here comes from a study of blood T cell repertoires in COVID-19. Background on the study: Spain, Italy and the United States supplied samples that represented acute and convalescent COVID-19.

V was cut by 3 bases and J by 3 bases, with 12 bases left in between. This CDR3 comprises 15 residues. In germline, CDR1 is SGHAT, CDR2 FQNNGV. Those enrolled, adults aged roughly 18 to 89 years, came from around 25 US areas. This clone is a singleton in its sample. In the original processing: By means of reference gene primer amplification, nucleated cell counts were estimated. Data came from immunoSEQ multiplex PCR; TCRdb stores just in-frame clones and leaves some out. That table furnishes V, J and clone size, whereas the DNA furnished D and trimming. Here the sample spans over 110,000 clones, approximately 84% being singletons.

The sequenced sample was PBMCs or T cells enriched from blood (not recorded which). The rearrangement links TRBV11-2 to TRBJ1-3, with no clear D. The source of this sequence is a man aged 40-49 years with acute COVID-19. CDR3 protein: CASSFRGGIGNTIYF. Written as DNA, the CDR3 is TGTGCCAGCAGCTTCCGGGGAGGAATTGGAAACACCATATATTTT.